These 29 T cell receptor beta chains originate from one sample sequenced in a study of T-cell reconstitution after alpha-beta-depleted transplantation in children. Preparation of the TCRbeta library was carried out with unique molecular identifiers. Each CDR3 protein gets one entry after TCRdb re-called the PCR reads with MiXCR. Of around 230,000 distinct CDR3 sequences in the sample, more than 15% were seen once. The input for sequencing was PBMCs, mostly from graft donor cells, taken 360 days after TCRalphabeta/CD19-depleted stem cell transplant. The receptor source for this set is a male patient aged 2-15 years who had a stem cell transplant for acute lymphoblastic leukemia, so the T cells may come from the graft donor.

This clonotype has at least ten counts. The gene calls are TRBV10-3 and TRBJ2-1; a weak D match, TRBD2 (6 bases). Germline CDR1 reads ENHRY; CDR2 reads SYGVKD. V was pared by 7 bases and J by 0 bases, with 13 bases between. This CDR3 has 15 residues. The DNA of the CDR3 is TGTGCCATCAAACCTAGCGTCAACTCCTACAATGAGCAGTTCTTC. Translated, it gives CAIKPSVNSYNEQFF.

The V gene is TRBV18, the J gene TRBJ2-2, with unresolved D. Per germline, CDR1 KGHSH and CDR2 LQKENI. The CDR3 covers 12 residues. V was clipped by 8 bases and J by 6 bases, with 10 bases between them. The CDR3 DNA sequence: TGTGCCAGCCCCGATTGGGCCGGGGAGCTGTTTTTT. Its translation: CASPDWAGELFF.

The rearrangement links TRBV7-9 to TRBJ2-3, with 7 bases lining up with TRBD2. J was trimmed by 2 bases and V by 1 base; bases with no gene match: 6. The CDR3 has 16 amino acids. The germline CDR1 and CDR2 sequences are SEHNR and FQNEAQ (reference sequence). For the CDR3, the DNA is TGTGCCAGCAGCTTAGGGAGGCTAGCGGACACAGATACGCAGTATTTT. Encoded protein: CASSLGRLADTDTQYF.

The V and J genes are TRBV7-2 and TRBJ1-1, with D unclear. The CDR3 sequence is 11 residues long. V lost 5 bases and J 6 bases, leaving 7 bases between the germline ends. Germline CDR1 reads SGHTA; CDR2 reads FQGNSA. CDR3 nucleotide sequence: TGTGCCAGCAGCCCGGCTTCTGAAGCTTTCTTT. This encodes CASSPASEAFF.

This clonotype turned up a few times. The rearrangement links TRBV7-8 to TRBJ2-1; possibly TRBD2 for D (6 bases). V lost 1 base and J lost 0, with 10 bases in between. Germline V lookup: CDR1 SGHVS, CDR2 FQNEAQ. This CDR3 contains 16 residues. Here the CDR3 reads CASSLVPAGSYNEQFF. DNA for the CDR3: TGTGCCAGCAGCTTAGTCCCAGCGGGCTCCTACAATGAGCAGTTCTTC. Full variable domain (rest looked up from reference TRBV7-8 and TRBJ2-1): GAGVSQSPRYKVAKRGQDVALRCDPISGHVSLFWYQQALGQGPEFLTYFQNEAQLDKSGLPSDRFFAERPEGSVSTLKIQRTQQEDSAVYLCASSLVPAGSYNEQFFGPGTRLTVL.

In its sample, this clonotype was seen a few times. CDR3: CASRHRGADGANVLTF. The CDR3 bases are TGTGCCAGCCGCCACCGAGGTGCGGATGGGGCCAACGTCCTGACTTTC. This chain connects TRBV6-1 to TRBJ2-6; D gene ambiguous. The ends were cut back, 8 bases at V and 3 bases at J, with 17 bases in the middle. This CDR3 is 16 amino acids long. Germline V gene lookup returns CDR1 MNHNS and CDR2 SASEGT.

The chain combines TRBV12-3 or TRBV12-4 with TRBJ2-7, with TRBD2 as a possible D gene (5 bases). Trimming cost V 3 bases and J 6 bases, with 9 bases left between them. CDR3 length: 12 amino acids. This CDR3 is CASSFSEAEQYF. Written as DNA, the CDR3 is TGTGCCAGCAGTTTTAGCGAGGCCGAGCAGTACTTC.

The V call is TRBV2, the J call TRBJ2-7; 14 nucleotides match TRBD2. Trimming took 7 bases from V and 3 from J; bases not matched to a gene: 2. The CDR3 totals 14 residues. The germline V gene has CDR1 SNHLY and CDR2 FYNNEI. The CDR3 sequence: CASIGLAGGYEQYF. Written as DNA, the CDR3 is TGTGCCAGCATCGGACTAGCGGGAGGCTACGAGCAGTACTTC.

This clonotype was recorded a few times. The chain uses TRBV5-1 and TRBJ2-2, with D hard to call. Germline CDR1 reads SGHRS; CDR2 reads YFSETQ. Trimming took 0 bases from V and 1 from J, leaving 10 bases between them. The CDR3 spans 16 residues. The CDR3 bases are TGCGCCAGCAGCTTGGGGCAGTTGAAGAACACCGGGGAGCTGTTTTTT. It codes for CASSLGQLKNTGELFF.

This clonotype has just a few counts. CDR3 region: CASSWLGPTEAFF. Written as DNA, the CDR3 is TGTGCCAGCAGCTGGCTGGGGCCCACTGAAGCTTTCTTT. The chain couples TRBV12-3 or TRBV12-4 to TRBJ1-1; D is possibly TRBD1 (5 bases). V lost 6 bases and J 4 bases, leaving 12 bases between the germline ends. The CDR3 sequence is 13 residues long.

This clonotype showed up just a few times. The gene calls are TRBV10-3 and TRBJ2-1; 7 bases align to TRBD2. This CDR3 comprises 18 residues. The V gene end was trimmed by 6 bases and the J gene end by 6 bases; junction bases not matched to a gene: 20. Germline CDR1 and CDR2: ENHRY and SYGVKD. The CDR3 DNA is TGTGCCATCAGGCGATATCATATCCGGGACTACCACCCCAATGAGCAGTTCTTC. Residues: CAIRRYHIRDYHPNEQFF.

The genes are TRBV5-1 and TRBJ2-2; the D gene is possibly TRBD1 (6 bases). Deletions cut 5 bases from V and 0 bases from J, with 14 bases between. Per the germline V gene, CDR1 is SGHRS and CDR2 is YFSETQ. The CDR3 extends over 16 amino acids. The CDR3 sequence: CASSFQGGPNTGELFF. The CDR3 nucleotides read TGCGCCAGCAGTTTTCAAGGGGGTCCGAACACCGGGGAGCTGTTTTTT.

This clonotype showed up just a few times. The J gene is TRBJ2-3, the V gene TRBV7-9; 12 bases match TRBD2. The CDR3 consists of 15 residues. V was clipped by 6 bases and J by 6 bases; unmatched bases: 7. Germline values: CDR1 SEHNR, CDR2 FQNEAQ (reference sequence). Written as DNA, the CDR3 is TGTGCCAGCAGGCTAGCGGGGGGGCAATGGGATACGCAGTATTTT. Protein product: CASRLAGGQWDTQYF.

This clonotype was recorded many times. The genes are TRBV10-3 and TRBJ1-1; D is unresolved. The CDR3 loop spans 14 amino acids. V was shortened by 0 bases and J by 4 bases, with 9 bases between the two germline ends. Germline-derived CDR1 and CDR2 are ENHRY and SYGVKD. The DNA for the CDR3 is TGTGCCATCAGTGAGTCGGCCAGAGGCACTGAAGCTTTCTTT. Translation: CAISESARGTEAFF.

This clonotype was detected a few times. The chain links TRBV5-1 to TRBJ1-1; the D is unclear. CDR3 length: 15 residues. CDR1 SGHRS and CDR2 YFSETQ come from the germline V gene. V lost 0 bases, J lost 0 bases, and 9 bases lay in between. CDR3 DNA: TGCGCCAGCAGCTTGGATGCGGGGATGAACACTGAAGCTTTCTTT. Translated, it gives CASSLDAGMNTEAFF.

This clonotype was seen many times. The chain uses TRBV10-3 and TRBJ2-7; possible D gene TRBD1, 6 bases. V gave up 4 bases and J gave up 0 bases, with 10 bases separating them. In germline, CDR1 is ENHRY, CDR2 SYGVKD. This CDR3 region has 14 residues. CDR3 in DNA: TGTGCCATCAGTGGACAGGTATTCTCCTACGAGCAGTACTTC. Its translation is CAISGQVFSYEQYF.

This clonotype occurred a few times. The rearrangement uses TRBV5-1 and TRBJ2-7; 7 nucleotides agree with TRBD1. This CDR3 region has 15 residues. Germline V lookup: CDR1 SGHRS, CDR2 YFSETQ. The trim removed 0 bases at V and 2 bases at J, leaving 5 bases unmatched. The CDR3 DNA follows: TGCGCCAGCAGCTTGGAACAGGGGAACCCCTACGAGCAGTACTTC. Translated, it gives CASSLEQGNPYEQYF. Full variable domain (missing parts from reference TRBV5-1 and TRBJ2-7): KAGVTQTPRYLIKTRGQQVTLSCSPISGHRSVSWYQQTPGQGLQFLFEYFSETQRNKGNFPGRFSGRQFSNSRSEMNVSTLELGDSALYLCASSLEQGNPYEQYFGPGTRLTVT.

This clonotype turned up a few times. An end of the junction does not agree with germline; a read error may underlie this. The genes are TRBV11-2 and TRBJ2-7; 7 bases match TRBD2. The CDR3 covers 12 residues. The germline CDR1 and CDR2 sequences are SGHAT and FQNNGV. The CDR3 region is CASSLGEGEQYF. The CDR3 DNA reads TGTGCCAGCAGTTTAGGGGAGGGCGAGCAGTACTTC.

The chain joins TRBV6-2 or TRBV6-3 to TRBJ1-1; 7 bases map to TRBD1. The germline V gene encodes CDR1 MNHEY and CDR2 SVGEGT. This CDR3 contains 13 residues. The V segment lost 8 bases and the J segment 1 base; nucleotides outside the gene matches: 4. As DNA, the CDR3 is TGTGCCAGCTTACAGGGGAGGAACACTGAAGCTTTCTTT. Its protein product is CASLQGRNTEAFF.

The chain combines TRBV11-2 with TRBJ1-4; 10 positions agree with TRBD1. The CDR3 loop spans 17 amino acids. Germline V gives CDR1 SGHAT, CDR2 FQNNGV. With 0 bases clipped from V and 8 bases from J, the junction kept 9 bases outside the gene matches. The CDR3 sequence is CASSLEGQGSWEEKLFF. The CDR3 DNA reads TGTGCCAGCAGCTTAGAGGGACAGGGGAGTTGGGAAGAAAAACTGTTTTTT.

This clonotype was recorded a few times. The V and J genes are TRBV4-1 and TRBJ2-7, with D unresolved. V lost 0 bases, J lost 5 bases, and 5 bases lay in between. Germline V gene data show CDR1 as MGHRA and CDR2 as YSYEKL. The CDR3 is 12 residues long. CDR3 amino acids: CASSQDANEQYF. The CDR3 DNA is TGCGCCAGCAGCCAAGATGCCAACGAGCAGTACTTC.

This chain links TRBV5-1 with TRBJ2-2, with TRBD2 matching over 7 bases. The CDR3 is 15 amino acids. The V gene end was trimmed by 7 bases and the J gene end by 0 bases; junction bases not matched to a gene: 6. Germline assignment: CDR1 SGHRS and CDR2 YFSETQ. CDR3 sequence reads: CASGTGLANTGELFF. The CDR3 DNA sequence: TGCGCCAGCGGCACAGGACTAGCGAACACCGGGGAGCTGTTTTTT.

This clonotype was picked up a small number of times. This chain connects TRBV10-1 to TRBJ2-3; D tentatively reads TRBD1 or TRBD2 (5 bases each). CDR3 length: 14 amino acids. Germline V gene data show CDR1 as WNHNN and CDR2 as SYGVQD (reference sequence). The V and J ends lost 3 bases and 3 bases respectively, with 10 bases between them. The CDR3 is CASSDSGATDTQYF. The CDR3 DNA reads TGCGCCAGCAGTGATTCCGGGGCAACAGATACGCAGTATTTT.

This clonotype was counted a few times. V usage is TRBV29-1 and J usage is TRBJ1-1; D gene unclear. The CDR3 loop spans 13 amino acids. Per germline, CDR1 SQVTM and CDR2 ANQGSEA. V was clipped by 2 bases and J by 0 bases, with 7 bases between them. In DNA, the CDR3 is TGCAGCGTTGAACAGGTCCTGAACACTGAAGCTTTCTTT. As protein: CSVEQVLNTEAFF. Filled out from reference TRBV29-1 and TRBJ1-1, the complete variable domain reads SAVISQKPSRDICQRGTSLTIQCQVDSQVTMMFWYRQQPGQSLTLIATANQGSEATYESGFVIDKFPISRPNLTFSTLTVSNMSPEDSSIYLCSVEQVLNTEAFFGQGTRLTVV.

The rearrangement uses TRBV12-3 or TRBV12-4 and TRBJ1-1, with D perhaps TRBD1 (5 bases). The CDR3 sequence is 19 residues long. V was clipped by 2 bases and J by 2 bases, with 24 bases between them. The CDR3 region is CASSLSQRGSWGSNTEAFF. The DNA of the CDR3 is TGTGCCAGCAGTTTATCCCAACGAGGAAGTTGGGGCTCCAACACTGAAGCTTTCTTT.

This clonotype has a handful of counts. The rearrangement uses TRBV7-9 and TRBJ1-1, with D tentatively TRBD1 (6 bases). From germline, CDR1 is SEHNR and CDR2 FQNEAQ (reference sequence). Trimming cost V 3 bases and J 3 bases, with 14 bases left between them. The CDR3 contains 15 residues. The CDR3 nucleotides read TGTGCCAGCAGCTTGGGGGGCGCTTTGGACACTGAAGCTTTCTTT. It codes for CASSLGGALDTEAFF.

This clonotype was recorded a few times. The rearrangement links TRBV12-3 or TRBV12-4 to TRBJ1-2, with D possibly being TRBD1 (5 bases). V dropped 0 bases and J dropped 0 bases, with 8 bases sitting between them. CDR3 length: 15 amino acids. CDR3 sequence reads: CASSLATGPNYGYTF. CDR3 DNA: TGTGCCAGCAGTTTAGCTACGGGACCTAACTATGGCTACACCTTC.

CDR3 sequence: CASSFGVGRGNYGYTF. CDR3 DNA sequence: TGTGCCAGCAGTTTTGGTGTGGGTAGGGGTAACTATGGCTACACCTTC. This rearrangement joins TRBV12-3 or TRBV12-4 to TRBJ1-2; TRBD1 might be the D (5 bases). The CDR3 contains 16 residues. Trimming left V 3 bases short and J 1 base short, with 15 bases between.

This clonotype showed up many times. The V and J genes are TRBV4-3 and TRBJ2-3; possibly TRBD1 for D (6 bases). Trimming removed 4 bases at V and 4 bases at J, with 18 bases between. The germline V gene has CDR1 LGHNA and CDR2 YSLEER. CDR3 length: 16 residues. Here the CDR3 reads CASSPGAVPKADTQYF. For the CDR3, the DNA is TGCGCCAGCAGCCCAGGGGCGGTACCTAAGGCAGATACGCAGTATTTT.